A single sample gave rise to the 18 T cell receptor beta chains below, sequenced in a study of blood T cells in healthy people across ages (dated by TCRdb to the mid-2010s). The library was generated by 5' RACE. This sample was sequenced with an Illumina HiSeq 2500. The second PCR ran for roughly 7 to 12 cycles and used a J-beta primer mix along with a sample-barcoded 5' primer. Clones were called with MiXCR by TCRdb after fastp trimmed the public reads at Q25, and only in-frame beta chains were retained. Rows with one shared CDR3 protein collapse into an entry with the most common genes and DNA. For this sample there are about 1.4 million distinct CDR3 sequences; around 59% appear just once. Over 6.5% of the sample is held by the ten biggest clonotypes. The sample consisted of blood. The receptors come from a man in his late teens or twenties in good health.

This rearrangement joins TRBV27 to TRBJ1-5; possible D gene TRBD1, 5 bases. Germline V gene lookup returns CDR1 MNHEY and CDR2 SMNVEV (reference sequence). This CDR3 spans 19 amino acids. Trimming stripped 0 bases from V and 2 bases from J, with 20 bases between. The CDR3 protein is CASSLSWGSGVNGNQPQHF. In DNA, the CDR3 is TGTGCCAGCAGTTTATCGTGGGGGTCGGGAGTCAACGGCAATCAGCCCCAGCATTTT.

This rearrangement joins TRBV4-1 to TRBJ1-1, with D tentatively TRBD1 (5 bases). CDR1 is MGHRA and CDR2 is YSYEKL in the germline V gene. This CDR3 comprises 14 residues. V was pared by 0 bases and J by 8 bases, with 13 bases between. The chain's CDR3 is CASSQDQRGSEAFF. In DNA form, the CDR3 reads TGCGCCAGCAGCCAAGATCAGAGGGGTTCCGAAGCTTTCTTT.

This chain links TRBV20-1 with TRBJ1-2; D is uncertain. V was cut by 3 bases and J by 2 bases, with 7 bases left in between. In germline, CDR1 is DFQATT, CDR2 SNEGSKA (reference sequence). This CDR3 region has 12 residues. CDR3 protein: CSASSTNYGYTF. Written as DNA, the CDR3 is TGCAGTGCTAGCTCGACCAACTATGGCTACACCTTC.

The chain joins TRBV7-2 to TRBJ2-4; D possibly matches TRBD1 or TRBD2 (5 bases each). The CDR3 runs 16 residues. The germline V and J ends were trimmed by 4 bases and 0 bases, with 13 bases remaining between them. The germline V gene encodes CDR1 SGHTA and CDR2 FQGNSA. The CDR3 DNA is TGTGCCAGCAGCTCCTGGGGGAGTCTAGCCAAAAACATTCAGTACTTC. Protein product: CASSSWGSLAKNIQYF.

This chain joins TRBV6-1 and TRBJ1-1, with a tentative D call TRBD1 (6 bases). CDR1 and CDR2 from the germline V gene are MNHNS and SASEGT. This CDR3 region has 15 residues. V was cut by 6 bases and J by 3 bases, with 17 bases left in between. Here the CDR3 reads CASSTALPGDTEAFF. Here the CDR3 DNA reads TGTGCCAGCAGCACTGCACTCCCAGGGGACACTGAAGCTTTCTTT.

The chain joins TRBV6-5 to TRBJ1-4; D may be TRBD1 (6 bases). Germline V CDR1 and CDR2: MNHEY, SVGAGI. Trimming removed 0 bases from V and 6 bases from J, with 8 bases in between. The CDR3 consists of 14 residues. The CDR3 DNA reads TGTGCCAGCAGTTACTCATACAGGGATGAAAAACTGTTTTTT. Translation: CASSYSYRDEKLFF.

The chain is built from TRBV6-1 and TRBJ1-4, with D maybe TRBD1 (6 bases). Trimming cost V 6 bases and J 6 bases, with 17 bases left between them. In germline, CDR1 is MNHNS, CDR2 SASEGT. There are 15 residues in the CDR3. CDR3 sequence reads: CASSPAAGVDEKLFF. The CDR3 region has the DNA TGTGCCAGCAGCCCGGCGGCAGGGGTAGATGAAAAACTGTTTTTT.

The chain couples TRBV4-3 to TRBJ2-2; no firm D call. V was pared by 3 bases and J by 1 base, with 9 bases between. This CDR3 comprises 15 residues. From germline, CDR1 is LGHNA and CDR2 YSLEER. CDR3 amino acids: CASSQVEKNTGELFF. As DNA, the CDR3 is TGCGCCAGCAGCCAGGTTGAAAAGAACACCGGGGAGCTGTTTTTT.

This rearrangement joins TRBV27 to TRBJ2-2; no definite D call. V was shortened by 3 bases and J by 0 bases, with 11 bases between the two germline ends. Germline-derived CDR1 and CDR2 are MNHEY and SMNVEV (reference sequence). The CDR3 is 16 residues long. Written as DNA, the CDR3 is TGTGCCAGCAGTTTCTCGTTCGTCGCGAACACCGGGGAGCTGTTTTTT. This gives the protein CASSFSFVANTGELFF.

This chain uses TRBV20-1 with TRBJ1-2; D uncertain. Germline lookup yields CDR1 DFQATT and CDR2 SNEGSKA (reference sequence). This CDR3 is 13 amino acids long. V was trimmed by 3 bases and J by 4 bases, leaving 12 bases between them. In nucleotides, the CDR3 is TGCAGTGCTAGTCTCGGGTCGGGCTATGGCTACACCTTC. It encodes CSASLGSGYGYTF.

The table lists this clonotype with a few counts. The chain couples TRBV6-4 to TRBJ2-1; 9 nucleotides line up with TRBD1. Germline CDR1 and CDR2: MRHNA and SNTAGT. Trimming cost V 6 bases and J 5 bases; bases outside gene matches: 11. This CDR3 region has 16 residues. CDR3 sequence reads: CASSEAVGTGHNEQFF. The CDR3, as DNA: TGTGCCAGCAGCGAGGCGGTGGGGACAGGGCACAATGAGCAGTTCTTC.

V gene TRBV12-3 or TRBV12-4 combines with J gene TRBJ1-5; TRBD1 matches 11 bases. The CDR3 covers 16 residues. J lost 5 bases, V lost 3 bases, and 6 bases had no gene match. This CDR3 is CASSFRLGQGDQPQHF. The CDR3 DNA reads as TGTGCCAGCAGTTTTAGGTTGGGACAGGGGGATCAGCCCCAGCATTTT.

There are many counts of this clonotype. This rearrangement joins TRBV4-3 to TRBJ2-1, with TRBD1 as a possible D gene (5 bases). This CDR3 is built from 16 residues. Germline V gene lookup returns CDR1 LGHNA and CDR2 YSLEER. The V end was cut by 2 bases, the J end by 2 bases, with 13 bases between. The CDR3: CASSQRGGPTYNEQFF. CDR3 nucleotide sequence: TGCGCCAGCAGCCAAAGGGGCGGACCGACCTACAATGAGCAGTTCTTC.

J is TRBJ1-2 and V is TRBV20-1; a weak D match, TRBD1 (6 bases). Germline lookup yields CDR1 DFQATT and CDR2 SNEGSKA (reference sequence). Trimming took 5 bases from V and 8 from J, leaving 15 bases between them. This CDR3 is built from 12 residues. The CDR3 region is CSASGTSFGYTF. The CDR3 DNA is TGCAGTGCTTCCGGGACATCCTTCGGCTACACCTTC.

This clonotype has only a few counts. This rearrangement joins TRBV6-1 to TRBJ2-1; D possibly corresponds to TRBD2 (5 bases). Deletions cut 2 bases from V and 0 bases from J, with 11 bases between. In germline, CDR1 is MNHNS, CDR2 SASEGT. This CDR3 spans 16 amino acids. For the CDR3, the DNA is TGTGCCAGCAGTGAATTAGCGTTAAGCTCCTACAATGAGCAGTTCTTC. It codes for CASSELALSSYNEQFF.

The table lists this clonotype with a few counts. The chain joins TRBV6-5 to TRBJ1-1; D ambiguous. V was pared by 0 bases and J by 0 bases, with 8 bases between. Germline CDR1 and CDR2: MNHEY and SVGAGI. The CDR3 loop spans 15 amino acids. CDR3 sequence reads: CASSYSGGLNTEAFF. The CDR3 DNA reads TGTGCCAGCAGTTACTCTGGAGGATTGAACACTGAAGCTTTCTTT.

The chain links TRBV14 to TRBJ2-7; tentative D call: TRBD1 (5 bases). V was clipped by 1 base and J by 3 bases, with 13 bases between them. CDR1 is SGHDN and CDR2 is FVKESK in the germline V gene. This CDR3 comprises 15 residues. CDR3 sequence reads: CASSQARSGIYEQYF. DNA for the CDR3: TGTGCCAGCAGCCAAGCACGGTCAGGGATCTACGAGCAGTACTTC. Using reference TRBV14 and TRBJ2-7 for the parts outside the CDR3, the full variable domain is EAGVTQFPSHSVIEKGQTVTLRCDPISGHDNLYWYRRVMGKEIKFLLHFVKESKQDESGMPNNRFLAERTGGTYSTLKVQPAELEDSGVYFCASSQARSGIYEQYFGPGTRLTVT.

The rearrangement uses TRBV20-1 and TRBJ1-1; a weak D match, TRBD1 (5 bases). Trimming cost V 3 bases and J 3 bases, with 11 bases left between them. This CDR3 spans 13 amino acids. CDR1 is DFQATT and CDR2 is SNEGSKA in the germline V gene (reference sequence). The CDR3 coding sequence is TGCAGTGCTAGTGAGTCCAGGGACACTGAAGCTTTCTTT. Translation gives CSASESRDTEAFF.